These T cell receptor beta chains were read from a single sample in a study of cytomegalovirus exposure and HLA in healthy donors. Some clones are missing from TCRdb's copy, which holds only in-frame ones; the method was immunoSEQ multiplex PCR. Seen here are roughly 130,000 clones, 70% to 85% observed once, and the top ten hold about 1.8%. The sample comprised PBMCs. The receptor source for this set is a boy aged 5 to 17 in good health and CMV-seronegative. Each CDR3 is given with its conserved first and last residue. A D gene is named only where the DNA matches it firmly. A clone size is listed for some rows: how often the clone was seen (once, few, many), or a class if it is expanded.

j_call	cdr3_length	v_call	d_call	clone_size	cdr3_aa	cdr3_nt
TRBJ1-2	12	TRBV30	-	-	CASRGENYGYTF	TGTGCTTCACGCGGGGAAAACTATGGCTACACCTTC
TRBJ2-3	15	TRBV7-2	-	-	CASSLAGLGTDTQYF	TGTGCCAGCAGCCTCGCGGGACTCGGCACAGATACGCAGTATTTT
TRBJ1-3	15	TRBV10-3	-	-	CAITEAPKEKNTIYF	TGTGCCATCACCGAGGCCCCGAAGGAGAAAAACACCATATATTTT
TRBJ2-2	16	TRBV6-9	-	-	CASSPGRGANTGELFF	TGTGCCAGCAGCCCCGGTCGTGGAGCGAACACCGGGGAGCTGTTTTTT
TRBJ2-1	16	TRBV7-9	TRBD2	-	CASSLDRAGGYNEQFF	TGTGCCAGCAGCTTAGATCGAGCGGGGGGGTACAATGAGCAGTTCTTC
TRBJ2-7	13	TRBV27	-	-	CASSLQEGYEQYF	TGTGCCAGCAGTCTACAGGAAGGGTACGAGCAGTACTTC
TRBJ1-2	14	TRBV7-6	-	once	CASSLQGSNYGYTF	TGTGCCAGCAGCTTACAGGGGTCGAACTATGGCTACACCTTC
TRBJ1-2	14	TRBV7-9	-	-	CASSLSFRVDGYTF	TGTGCCAGCAGCTTATCTTTCAGGGTAGATGGCTACACCTTC
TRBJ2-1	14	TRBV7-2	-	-	CASSRNPELDEQFF	TGTGCCAGCAGTAGAAACCCTGAATTGGATGAGCAGTTCTTC
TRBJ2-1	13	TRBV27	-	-	CASSFAPNNEQFF	TGTGCCAGCAGTTTCGCGCCCAACAATGAGCAGTTCTTC
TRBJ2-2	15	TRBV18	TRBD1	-	CASSPDRISTGELFF	TGTGCCAGCTCACCGGACAGGATCTCCACCGGGGAGCTGTTTTTT